Shown below are 9 T cell receptor beta chains from a single sample sequenced in a study of cytomegalovirus exposure and HLA in healthy donors (dated by TCRdb to about 2017). Libraries were constructed by the immunoSEQ multiplex PCR assay. A mixture of 60 forward primers for TCR Vbeta segments and 13 reverse primers for TCR Jbeta segments was used in the multiplex PCR. Sourced from immuneACCESS, this table was stored by TCRdb with only in-frame sequences that have V and J called. A share of the clones is absent; for the studies checked, an unresolved V gene accounts for under half, and the remainder has no known explanation. This sample lists fewer than 85,000 clones; under 80% were detected once. The ten top clones hold around 10% of the sample. Sample: PBMCs. The receptors stem from a male donor in good health and CMV-seropositive.

CDR3: CASSLIPGMNTGELFF. In DNA, the CDR3 is TGTGCCAGCAGCTTGATCCCAGGGATGAACACCGGGGAGCTGTTTTTT. This chain connects TRBV5-5 to TRBJ2-2; a weak D match, TRBD1 (5 bases). Germline V gene data show CDR1 as SGHKS and CDR2 as YYEKEE (reference sequence). V lost 1 base and J 1 base, leaving 11 bases between the germline ends. This CDR3 is built from 16 residues. The variable domain in full, completed from reference TRBV5-5 and TRBJ2-2, reads DAGVTQSPTHLIKTRGQQVTLRCSPISGHKSVSWYQQVLGQGPQFIFQYYEKEERGRGNFPDRFSARQFPNYSSELNVNALLLGDSALYLCASSLIPGMNTGELFFGEGSRLTVL.

This clone came up once. The rearrangement joins TRBV6-5 to TRBJ2-7; 9 bases are a match to TRBD1. Germline assignment: CDR1 MNHEY and CDR2 SVGAGI. This CDR3 spans 15 amino acids. The ends lost 6 bases at V and 3 bases at J; junction bases unmatched: 9. The CDR3 loop is CASSNDRGNHYEQYF. CDR3 DNA sequence: TGTGCCAGCAGCAACGACAGGGGGAACCACTACGAGCAGTACTTC.

This clone turned up a few times. The CDR3 reads CASSLIAGLQNTEAFF. The CDR3 DNA sequence: TGCGCCAGCAGCCTTATAGCAGGGTTGCAGAACACTGAAGCTTTCTTT. The rearrangement uses TRBV4-3 and TRBJ1-1; perhaps TRBD1 as D (5 bases). This CDR3 is 16 amino acids long. Germline CDR1 is LGHNA and CDR2 is YSLEER. V was trimmed by 4 bases and J by 1 base, leaving 16 bases between them.

This clone came up a few times. The rearrangement uses TRBV19 and TRBJ1-2, with TRBD1 matching over 7 bases. With V trimmed by 4 bases and J by 0 bases, 2 bases remained unmatched. From germline, CDR1 is LNHDA and CDR2 SQIVND (reference sequence). The CDR3 extends over 14 amino acids. CDR3 coding DNA: TGTGCCAGTAGTAAGGGACAGACTAACTATGGCTACACCTTC. It yields the protein CASSKGQTNYGYTF.

The rearrangement uses TRBV6-5 and TRBJ1-1; D ambiguous. CDR1 is MNHEY and CDR2 is SVGAGI in the germline V gene. This CDR3 is 14 amino acids long. V lost 7 bases and J lost 0, with 12 bases in between. The CDR3 nucleotides read TGTGCCAGCAAGAGGGCGGAGATGAACACTGAAGCTTTCTTT. Translating it yields CASKRAEMNTEAFF.

V gene TRBV14 combines with J gene TRBJ2-7; perhaps TRBD2 as D (5 bases). This CDR3 has 13 amino acids. The germline V and J ends were trimmed by 5 bases and 6 bases, with 14 bases remaining between them. Germline CDR1 and CDR2: SGHDN and FVKESK. Here the CDR3 reads CASSSFPAGEQYF. The CDR3 DNA reads as TGTGCCAGCAGCTCATTTCCGGCGGGCGAGCAGTACTTC. Full variable domain (remainder filled in from reference TRBV14 and TRBJ2-7): EAGVTQFPSHSVIEKGQTVTLRCDPISGHDNLYWYRRVMGKEIKFLLHFVKESKQDESGMPNNRFLAERTGGTYSTLKVQPAELEDSGVYFCASSSFPAGEQYFGPGTRLTVT.

The chain couples TRBV12-5 to TRBJ2-2; D might be TRBD1 (5 bases). This CDR3 has 17 amino acids. Trimming stripped 2 bases from V and 1 base from J, with 14 bases between. The germline gives CDR1 LGHNT, CDR2 FRNRAP. The CDR3 DNA reads TGTGCTAGTGGTTTGTCGACGAAAACAGGGAACACCGGGGAGCTGTTTTTT. Translated, it gives CASGLSTKTGNTGELFF.

This rearrangement joins TRBV5-1 to TRBJ2-5; 7 nucleotides match TRBD1. The V segment lost 0 bases and the J segment 1 base; nucleotides outside the gene matches: 3. This CDR3 contains 15 residues. The germline CDR1 and CDR2 sequences are SGHRS and YFSETQ. CDR3 protein: CASSLGTGLQETQYF. As DNA, the CDR3 is TGCGCCAGCAGCTTGGGGACAGGCCTCCAAGAGACCCAGTACTTC. Full variable domain (outside the CDR3, taken from reference TRBV5-1 and TRBJ2-5): KAGVTQTPRYLIKTRGQQVTLSCSPISGHRSVSWYQQTPGQGLQFLFEYFSETQRNKGNFPGRFSGRQFSNSRSEMNVSTLELGDSALYLCASSLGTGLQETQYFGPGTRLLVL.

The table lists this clone with a few counts. V and J are TRBV5-1 and TRBJ2-1; TRBD2 matches at 10 bases. The CDR3 is 17 residues long. CDR1 is SGHRS and CDR2 is YFSETQ in the germline V gene. V trimming: 2 bases; J trimming: 2 bases; junction bases outside the gene matches: 7. Here the CDR3 DNA reads TGCGCCAGCAGCTTTGGGTATAGCGGGAGGACCTACAATGAGCAGTTCTTC. Translating gives CASSFGYSGRTYNEQFF.